These 23 T cell receptor beta chains were all obtained from the same sample, sequenced in a study of blood T cell repertoires in COVID-19. Sequenced by immunoSEQ multiplex PCR; TCRdb stores in-frame clones only, minus some. Here the sample spans a few hundred thousand clones, 75% to 90% being singletons. The specimen sequenced was PBMCs or T cells enriched from blood (not recorded which). The receptors were sampled from a woman aged 30 to 39 who had been exposed to COVID-19.

This chain connects TRBV5-5 to TRBJ2-7, with D perhaps matching TRBD1 (6 bases). The V gene's germline CDR1 is SGHKS and CDR2 YYEKEE (reference sequence). Trimming cost V 4 bases and J 0 bases, with 14 bases left between them. The CDR3 consists of 15 residues. This chain's CDR3 is CASSHQGFSSYEQYF. Here the CDR3 DNA reads TGTGCCAGCAGCCACCAGGGGTTTAGCTCCTACGAGCAGTACTTC.

This sequence joins TRBV7-2 and TRBJ2-5, with D perhaps matching TRBD1 (5 bases). The CDR3 is 12 residues long. V was clipped by 8 bases and J by 5 bases, with 12 bases between them. The germline CDR1 and CDR2 sequences are SGHTA and FQGNSA. CDR3 amino acids: CASGAPPETQYF. The CDR3 DNA reads TGTGCCAGCGGGGCCCCCCCGGAGACCCAGTACTTC.

The rearrangement links TRBV30 to TRBJ1-6; D not resolved. The CDR3 spans 15 residues. Germline V gives CDR1 GTSNPN, CDR2 SVGIG (reference sequence). V was trimmed by 0 bases and J by 0 bases, leaving 6 bases between them. The CDR3 spells CAWSVGSSYNSPLHF. CDR3 DNA: TGTGCCTGGAGTGTGGGCAGCTCCTATAATTCACCCCTCCACTTT. Supplemented by reference TRBV30 and TRBJ1-6, the full variable domain reads SQTIHQWPATLVQPVGSPLSLECTVEGTSNPNLYWYRQAAGRGLQLLFYSVGIGQISSEVPQNLSASRPQDRQFILSSKKLLLSDSGFYLCAWSVGSSYNSPLHFGNGTRLTVT.

The J gene is TRBJ1-1, the V gene TRBV19, with 7 bases that match TRBD1. This CDR3 contains 14 residues. J lost 5 bases, V lost 5 bases, and 8 bases had no gene match. Germline V gives CDR1 LNHDA, CDR2 SQIVND (reference sequence). The CDR3 protein is CASSRQGSWTEAFF. The CDR3 DNA is TGTGCCAGTAGTCGACAGGGCTCGTGGACTGAAGCTTTCTTT.

The rearrangement links TRBV4-1 to TRBJ1-2; perhaps TRBD1 as D (6 bases). With 5 bases removed from V and 0 bases from J, the gap between germline ends came to 13 bases. This CDR3 comprises 15 residues. Germline V gene data show CDR1 as MGHRA and CDR2 as YSYEKL. The CDR3, as DNA: TGCGCCAGCAGCGAGGGACACCCGGCTAACTATGGCTACACCTTC. As protein: CASSEGHPANYGYTF.

The gene calls are TRBV7-6 and TRBJ2-7, with unresolved D. The CDR3 has 14 residues. Per the germline V gene, CDR1 is SGHVS and CDR2 is FNYEAQ. V lost 5 bases, J lost 2 bases, and 13 bases lay in between. The CDR3 here is CASSPPGGPYEQYF. In nucleotides, the CDR3 is TGTGCCAGCAGCCCCCCCGGCGGCCCCTACGAGCAGTACTTC.

The chain carries TRBV6-5 and TRBJ1-4; 11 bases are a match to TRBD1. Germline V gives CDR1 MNHEY, CDR2 SVGAGI. The junction had 4 bases not matched to a gene; V was cut back by 6 bases and J by 7 bases. The CDR3 consists of 14 residues. CDR3: CASRDRGLGEKLFF. The CDR3 bases are TGTGCCAGCAGGGACAGGGGGCTTGGTGAAAAACTGTTTTTT.

This chain joins TRBV6-4 and TRBJ2-1; a weak D match, TRBD1 (6 bases). This CDR3 comprises 15 residues. Trimming took off 1 base at V and 8 bases at J, with 15 bases between the two ends. Germline CDR1 MRHNA, CDR2 SNTAGT. The CDR3 is CASSDLAGAPDEQFF. CDR3 bases: TGTGCCAGCAGTGACTTGGCAGGGGCTCCTGATGAGCAGTTCTTC.

V usage is TRBV5-1 and J usage is TRBJ2-1; unclear D gene. In germline, CDR1 is SGHRS, CDR2 YFSETQ. The CDR3 extends over 17 amino acids. Trimming took off 4 bases at V and 1 base at J, with 18 bases between the two ends. The DNA for the CDR3 is TGCGCCAGCAGCCCCGAAAGCTTCGCATTATCCTACAATGAGCAGTTCTTC. It yields the protein CASSPESFALSYNEQFF.

V gene TRBV2 combines with J gene TRBJ1-6; D unresolved. This CDR3 has 15 amino acids. Germline assignment: CDR1 SNHLY and CDR2 FYNNEI. The V end was cut by 8 bases, the J end by 7 bases, with 18 bases between. CDR3 bases: TGTGCCAGCCGTACTGGGCCAGCTATCAATTCACCCCTCCACTTT. Translation gives CASRTGPAINSPLHF.

V is TRBV9 and J is TRBJ2-7; 7 nucleotides match TRBD1. The CDR3 runs 14 residues. Germline-derived CDR1 and CDR2 are SGDLS and YYNGEE. J lost 9 bases, V lost 0 bases, and 9 bases had no gene match. This CDR3 is CASSVVGQAQGQYF. In nucleotides, the CDR3 is TGTGCCAGCAGCGTAGTAGGACAGGCGCAGGGGCAGTACTTC.

This clone has just one count. The gene calls are TRBV5-1 and TRBJ1-4, with unresolved D. Per the germline V gene, CDR1 is SGHRS and CDR2 is YFSETQ. Between the trimmed V and J ends, which lost 1 base and 12 bases, there was a span of 13 bases. This CDR3 has 13 residues. CDR3 bases: TGCGCCAGCAGCTTGAAAGCGGGTGGGGAACTGTTTTTT. Translation: CASSLKAGGELFF.

This clone was counted between two and nine times. The chain recombines TRBV11-2 with TRBJ2-3; TRBD1 aligns across 8 bases. V trimming: 4 bases; J trimming: 1 base; junction bases outside the gene matches: 7. This CDR3 has 16 residues. Germline assignment: CDR1 SGHAT and CDR2 FQNNGV. This CDR3 is CASSSWAGGRTDTQYF. The DNA for the CDR3 is TGTGCCAGCAGCTCCTGGGCAGGGGGCCGCACAGATACGCAGTATTTT.

The V and J genes are TRBV3-1 (or the pseudogene TRBV3-2) and TRBJ2-5; TRBD1 matches 10 bases. Germline V gene lookup returns CDR1 LGHDT and CDR2 YNNKEL (reference sequence). The CDR3 has 16 residues. V was clipped by 0 bases and J by 7 bases; unmatched bases: 8. CDR3 sequence (DNA): TGTGCCAGCAGCCAAGACCTTGGGACAGGGGCAGGGACCCAGTACTTC. The encoded protein is CASSQDLGTGAGTQYF.

There are a few counts of this clone. The chain joins TRBV19 to TRBJ2-7; the D gene is possibly TRBD1 (6 bases). V lost 6 bases, J lost 2 bases, and 14 bases lay in between. Germline-derived CDR1 and CDR2 are LNHDA and SQIVND (reference sequence). This CDR3 region has 14 residues. This CDR3 reads CASRAAQGPYEQYF. The CDR3 DNA sequence: TGTGCCAGTAGAGCTGCACAGGGTCCCTACGAGCAGTACTTC.

The chain has TRBV3-1 (or the pseudogene TRBV3-2) and TRBJ1-2, with 8 bases fitting TRBD1. Germline trimming cut 2 bases from V and 6 bases from J; bases unmatched to any gene: 20. The CDR3 covers 19 residues. The germline V gene has CDR1 LGHDT and CDR2 YNNKEL (reference sequence). The CDR3 sequence is CASSQTFRGQGVRSNGYTF. DNA of the CDR3: TGTGCCAGCAGCCAAACGTTCAGAGGACAGGGCGTCAGGTCTAATGGCTACACCTTC.

The chain has TRBV7-8 and TRBJ1-4; TRBD1 matches at 7 bases. After removal of 3 bases from V and 2 bases from J, the junction contained 3 bases not matched to a gene. Germline V gene data show CDR1 as SGHVS and CDR2 as FQNEAQ. The CDR3 has 15 residues. CDR3 nucleotides: TGTGCCAGCAGCTTGACAGGGTTGACTAATGAAAAACTGTTTTTT. Its protein product is CASSLTGLTNEKLFF.

The chain is built from TRBV18 and TRBJ2-3, with TRBD2 matching over 9 bases. From germline, CDR1 is KGHSH and CDR2 LQKENI. With V trimmed by 3 bases and J by 4 bases, 5 bases remained unmatched. This CDR3 region has 15 residues. The CDR3 DNA reads TGTGCCAGCTCACCTGCGCGGGGGGGAGCAGATACGCAGTATTTT. Its translation is CASSPARGGADTQYF.

CDR3 amino acids: CASSLPAAGYQETQYF. In nucleotides, the CDR3 is TGTGCCAGCAGCTTACCGGCCGCGGGGTACCAAGAGACCCAGTACTTC. J is TRBJ2-5 and V is TRBV5-6; a possible D gene is TRBD2 (6 bases). Trimming took off 2 bases at V and 0 bases at J, with 14 bases between the two ends. The CDR3 has 16 residues. Germline V gene sequence: CDR1 SGHDT, CDR2 YYEEEE.

The chain combines TRBV19 with TRBJ1-1; 10 bases agree with TRBD1. Germline CDR1 and CDR2: LNHDA and SQIVND (reference sequence). The CDR3 runs to 13 residues. V gave up 9 bases and J gave up 5 bases; unmatched junction bases: 6. CDR3 in DNA: TGTGCCAGCAGACAGGGGGCGCGGACTGAAGCTTTCTTT. Protein product: CASRQGARTEAFF.

This clone was seen only a few times. The chain is built from TRBV5-1 and TRBJ2-1; 11 positions agree with TRBD2. Per the germline V gene, CDR1 is SGHRS and CDR2 is YFSETQ. The trim removed 5 bases at V and 7 bases at J, leaving 8 bases unmatched. This CDR3 is 15 amino acids long. The CDR3 is CASRETSGGWNEQFF. DNA of the CDR3: TGCGCCAGCAGGGAAACTAGCGGGGGATGGAATGAGCAGTTCTTC.

This chain connects TRBV18 to TRBJ1-6; 8 bases are a match to TRBD1. Germline V gene data show CDR1 as KGHSH and CDR2 as LQKENI. The CDR3 has 16 residues. The ends lost 4 bases at V and 7 bases at J; junction bases unmatched: 9. The CDR3 DNA sequence: TGTGCCAGCTCACAGAGTTGGACAGGGCAGAATTCACCCCTCCACTTT. It codes for CASSQSWTGQNSPLHF.

The chain joins TRBV15 to TRBJ1-5; TRBD1 matches at 7 bases. CDR3 length: 14 amino acids. The junction had 5 bases not matched to a gene; V was cut back by 8 bases and J by 1 base. Germline V gene sequence: CDR1 LNHNV, CDR2 YYDKDF (reference sequence). The CDR3 DNA reads as TGTGCCACCCGATTACAGGGGAGCAATCAGCCCCAGCATTTT. It is translated as CATRLQGSNQPQHF.